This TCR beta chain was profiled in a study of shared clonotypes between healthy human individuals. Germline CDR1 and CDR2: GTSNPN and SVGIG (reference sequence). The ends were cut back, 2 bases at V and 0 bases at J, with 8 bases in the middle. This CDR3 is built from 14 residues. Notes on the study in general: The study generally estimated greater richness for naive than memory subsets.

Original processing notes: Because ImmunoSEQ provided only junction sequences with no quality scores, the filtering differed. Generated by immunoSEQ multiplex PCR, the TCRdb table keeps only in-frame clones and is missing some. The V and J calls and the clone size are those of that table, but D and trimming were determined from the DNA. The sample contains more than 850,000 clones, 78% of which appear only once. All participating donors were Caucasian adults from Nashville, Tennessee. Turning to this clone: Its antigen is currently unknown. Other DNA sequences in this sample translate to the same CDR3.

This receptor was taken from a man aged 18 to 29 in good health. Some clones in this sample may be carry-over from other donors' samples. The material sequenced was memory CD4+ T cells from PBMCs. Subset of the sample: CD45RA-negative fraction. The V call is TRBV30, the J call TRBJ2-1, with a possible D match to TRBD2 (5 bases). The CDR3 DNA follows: TGTGCCTGGAGTCCGGGAAGCTCCTACAATGAGCAGTTCTTC. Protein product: CAWSPGSSYNEQFF. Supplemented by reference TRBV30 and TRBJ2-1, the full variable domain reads SQTIHQWPATLVQPVGSPLSLECTVEGTSNPNLYWYRQAAGRGLQLLFYSVGIGQISSEVPQNLSASRPQDRQFILSSKKLLLSDSGFYLCAWSPGSSYNEQFFGPGTRLTVL.